These T cell receptor beta chains were read from a single sample in a study of shared clonotypes between healthy human individuals. Assay used: immunoSEQ multiplex PCR; TCRdb lists only in-frame clones, some missing. The sample contains some 1,900,000 clones, around 96% of which appear only once. Input material: naive CD8+ T cells sorted from blood. These receptors all come from a man between 18 and 29 years old in good health. The CDR3 runs from the conserved cysteine through the conserved F or W. The order of the fields is V gene, clone size, CDR3 protein. Not every row has a clone size; where given, it reads once, few, many or a size class.

>TRBV2|.
CASRGGSNTEAFF
>TRBV7-9|.
CASSLAGTLNEQFF
>TRBV6-5|.
CASSLAGEALNEQFF
>TRBV5-6|.
CASSDEASGGSYEQYF
>TRBV4-3|.
CASSRLLGLAGGETQYF
>TRBV21-1|once
CAGQEGEQGVTEAFF
>TRBV5-6|.
CASSLTGRTEAFF
>TRBV10-1|once
CASSETISYGNEQFF
>TRBV2|.
CASGSRREDNTDTQYF
>TRBV27|.
CASGYGSAEQYF
>TRBV9|.
CASSASSYEQFF
>TRBV6-1|.
CASIGRLNTEAFF
>TRBV11-3|.
CASSLGMTGELFF
>TRBV14|.
CASSGASGTTTSYEQYF
>TRBV29-1|.
CSVEGVTGGDDAWEQFF
>TRBV13|once
CASSFRVPQETQYF
>TRBV6-5|.
CASSYGRYTGNTIYF
>TRBV2|.
CASSDGGETYEQYF
>TRBV5-1|.
CASSPYGTSGYGYNEQFF
>TRBV5-6|.
CASSLPSGEVETQYF
>TRBV7-9|.
CASSLVRGSSYEQYF
>TRBV4-1|.
CASSQDSLEQGDTQYF
>TRBV11-2|.
CASSFTADTNSPLHF
>TRBV4-1|few
CASSQDLTAYEQYF
>TRBV19|.
CASSTPHQPQHF
>TRBV27|.
CASSITGGSLHF
>TRBV2|.
CASSEGRDRGYEQYF
>TRBV14|.
CASSQERRRENIQYF
>TRBV7-6|.
CASSLLTGELFF